The present T cell receptor beta chain was sequenced within a study of tumor-infiltrating lymphocytes in primary liver carcinoma. Findings of the study overall: Tumor samples exhibited a significantly greater top-250-clone fraction than blood samples (p = 0.039).

A constant-region primer primed TCR beta cDNA synthesis from 400 to 600 ng of total RNA. Slightly modified ARM-PCR with three nested multiplex PCR rounds yielded TCR beta libraries. TRBV1-TRBV30 forward primers paired with a C-beta reverse primer drove the first two PCR rounds, around 10 cycles each. Using its own MiXCR run on the multiplex PCR reads, TCRdb lists one record per CDR3 protein. Among about 120,000 distinct CDR3 sequences listed, around 70% were seen once. Of note for this clonotype: Antigen: not known. No conserved phenylalanine or tryptophan is present at the end of the CDR3, so a read error is the likely explanation.

Co-extraction yielded RNA and DNA from roughly 20-30 mg of unsorted bulk tissue. Germline lookup yields CDR1 LNHDA and CDR2 SQIVND (reference sequence). The junction had 6 bases not matched to a gene; V was cut back by 6 bases and J by 2 bases. CDR3 length: 14 amino acids. The rearrangement joins TRBV19 to TRBJ1-2; 7 bases fit TRBD1. Input material: tumor-adjacent normal liver tissue. This TCR derives from a woman between 55 and 75 years old with primary liver carcinoma and hepatitis B virus infection. This CDR3 reads CASRMDRSNYGYTL. CDR3 coding DNA: TGTGCCAGTAGGATGGACAGGTCCAACTATGGCTACACCTTA.